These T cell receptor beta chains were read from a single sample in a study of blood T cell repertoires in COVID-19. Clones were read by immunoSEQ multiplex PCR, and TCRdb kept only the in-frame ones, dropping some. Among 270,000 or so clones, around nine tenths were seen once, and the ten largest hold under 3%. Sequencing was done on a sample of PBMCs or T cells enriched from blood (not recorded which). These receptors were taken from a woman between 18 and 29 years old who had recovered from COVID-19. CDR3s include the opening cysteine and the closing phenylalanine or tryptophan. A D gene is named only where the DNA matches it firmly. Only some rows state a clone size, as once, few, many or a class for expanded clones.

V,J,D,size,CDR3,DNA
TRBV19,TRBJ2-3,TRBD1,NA,CASSRQGAQDTQYF,TGTGCCAGTAGTCGACAGGGGGCCCAAGATACGCAGTATTTT
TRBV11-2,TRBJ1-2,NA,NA,CASRGGHFYGYTF,TGTGCCAGCAGGGGGGGGCACTTCTATGGCTACACCTTC
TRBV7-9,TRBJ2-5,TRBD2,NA,CASSPTSGSGQETQYF,TGTGCCAGCAGCCCTACTAGCGGGAGTGGCCAAGAGACCCAGTACTTC
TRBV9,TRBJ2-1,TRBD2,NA,CASSAGLAGRNEQFF,TGTGCCAGCAGCGCGGGACTAGCGGGGCGGAATGAGCAGTTCTTC
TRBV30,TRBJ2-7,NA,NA,CAWTRARTGLWEQYF,TGTGCCTGGACCCGGGCGAGGACTGGCCTTTGGGAGCAGTACTTC
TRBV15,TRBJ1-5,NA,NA,CATSRGGDNQPQHF,TGTGCCACCAGCAGAGGGGGGGACAATCAGCCCCAGCATTTT
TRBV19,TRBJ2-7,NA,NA,CASSRGSISGRTKTYF,TGTGCCAGTAGCAGAGGCTCCATTTCAGGGCGAACAAAGACGTACTTC
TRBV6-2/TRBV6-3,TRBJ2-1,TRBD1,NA,CASSAAGGSSYNEQFF,TGTGCCAGCAGCGCTGCAGGGGGTAGCTCCTACAATGAGCAGTTCTTC
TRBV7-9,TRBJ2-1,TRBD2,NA,CASSPQTTLAAREQFF,TGTGCCAGCAGCCCGCAGACCACACTAGCGGCTCGTGAGCAGTTCTTC
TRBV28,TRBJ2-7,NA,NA,CASSKSTGTSYEQYF,TGTGCCAGCAGTAAATCGACAGGAACCTCCTACGAGCAGTACTTC
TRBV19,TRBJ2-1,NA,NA,CASRDLSGASYNEQFF,TGTGCCAGCAGGGACTTAAGCGGAGCCTCCTACAATGAGCAGTTCTTC
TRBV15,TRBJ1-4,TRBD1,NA,CATSRGLTGKNEKLFF,TGTGCCACCAGCAGAGGACTGACAGGGAAAAATGAAAAACTGTTTTTT
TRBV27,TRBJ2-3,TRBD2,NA,CASKLAGEPTDTQYF,TGTGCCAGCAAACTAGCGGGAGAGCCCACAGATACGCAGTATTTT
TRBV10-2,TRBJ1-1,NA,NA,CASSGQKNTEAFF,TGCGCCAGCAGTGGGCAGAAGAACACTGAAGCTTTCTTT
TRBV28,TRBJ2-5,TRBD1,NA,CASTPWDRGGKKETQYF,TGTGCCAGCACTCCCTGGGACAGGGGGGGAAAAAAAGAGACCCAGTACTTC
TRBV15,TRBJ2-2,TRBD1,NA,CATSRGQGSAGELFF,TGTGCCACCAGCAGAGGACAGGGGAGTGCCGGGGAGCTGTTTTTT
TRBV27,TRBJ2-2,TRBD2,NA,CASRTFSGSVSTGELFF,TGTGCCAGCCGAACTTTCAGCGGGAGTGTGAGCACCGGGGAGCTGTTTTTT
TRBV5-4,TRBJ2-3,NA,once,CASSLAGGLADTQYF,TGTGCCAGCAGCTTGGCGGGGGGCCTCGCAGATACGCAGTATTTT
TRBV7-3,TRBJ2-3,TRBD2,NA,CASSLTSGSSDTQYF,TGTGCCAGCAGCTTAACTAGCGGGAGTTCAGATACGCAGTATTTT
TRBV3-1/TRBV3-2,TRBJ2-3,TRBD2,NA,CASSPGLATDTQYF,TGTGCCAGCAGCCCTGGACTAGCAACAGATACGCAGTATTTT
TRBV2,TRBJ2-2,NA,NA,CASKRVANTGELFF,TGTGCCAGCAAGCGGGTCGCGAACACCGGGGAGCTGTTTTTT
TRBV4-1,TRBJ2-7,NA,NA,CASSQGPGSHEQYF,TGCGCCAGCAGCCAAGGCCCGGGTTCTCACGAGCAGTACTTC
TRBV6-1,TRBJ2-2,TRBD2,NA,CASSDISGRNTGELFF,TGTGCCAGCAGTGATATAAGCGGGAGGAACACCGGGGAGCTGTTTTTT
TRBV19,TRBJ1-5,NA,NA,CASSIEGLSNQPQHF,TGTGCCAGTAGTATAGAGGGGCTCAGCAATCAGCCCCAGCATTTT
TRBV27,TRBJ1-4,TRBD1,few,CASSPTGRSTNEKLFF,TGTGCCAGCAGTCCGACAGGGAGGTCAACTAATGAAAAACTGTTTTTT
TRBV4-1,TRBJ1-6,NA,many,CASSQDEGGLFSPLHF,TGCGCCAGCAGCCAAGATGAGGGGGGGCTCTTTTCACCCCTCCACTTT
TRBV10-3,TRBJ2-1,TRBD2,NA,CAIRTSGSDEQFF,TGTGCCATCAGGACTAGCGGGAGTGATGAGCAGTTCTTC
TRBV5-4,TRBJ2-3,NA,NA,CASSFRASADTQYF,TGTGCCAGCAGCTTCCGGGCTAGCGCAGATACGCAGTATTTT
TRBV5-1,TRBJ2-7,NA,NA,CASSLGGYEQYF,TGCGCCAGCAGCTTGGGCGGGTACGAGCAGTACTTC
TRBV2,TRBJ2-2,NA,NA,CASNQGYTGELFF,TGTGCCAGCAACCAGGGGTACACCGGGGAGCTGTTTTTT
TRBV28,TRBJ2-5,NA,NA,CASSIPGQETQYF,TGTGCCAGCAGCATTCCGGGGCAAGAGACCCAGTACTTC
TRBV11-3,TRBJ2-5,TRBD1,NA,CASSISLGGAEETQYF,TGTGCCAGCAGCATTAGCCTAGGGGGCGCGGAGGAGACCCAGTACTTC
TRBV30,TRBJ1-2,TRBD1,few,CACPPGQGVYGYTF,TGTGCCTGCCCCCCGGGACAGGGAGTCTATGGCTACACCTTC
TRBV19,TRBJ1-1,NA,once,CASSIGRTLPPGAFF,TGTGCCAGTAGTATAGGCCGTACTCTCCCACCGGGAGCTTTCTTT
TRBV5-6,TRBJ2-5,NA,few,CASRPGTLGETQYF,TGTGCCAGCAGACCTGGGACATTAGGCGAGACCCAGTACTTC
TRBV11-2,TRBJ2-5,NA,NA,CASSFKETQYF,TGTGCCAGCAGCTTTAAAGAGACCCAGTACTTC
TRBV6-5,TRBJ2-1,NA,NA,CASSYLGVNEQFF,TGTGCCAGCAGTTATTTGGGCGTCAATGAGCAGTTCTTC
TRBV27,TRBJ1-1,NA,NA,CASSLYGGSNTEAFF,TGTGCCAGCAGTTTATACGGCGGATCGAACACTGAAGCTTTCTTT
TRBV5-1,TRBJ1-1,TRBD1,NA,CASSIGQGAMGTEAFF,TGCGCCAGCAGCATAGGACAGGGGGCTATGGGCACTGAAGCTTTCTTT
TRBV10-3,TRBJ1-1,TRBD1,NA,CAISQGAATEAFF,TGTGCCATCAGTCAGGGGGCGGCCACTGAAGCTTTCTTT
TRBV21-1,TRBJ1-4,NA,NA,CASSHRGRDNEKLFF,TGTGCCAGCAGCCACAGGGGTAGGGATAATGAAAAACTGTTTTTT
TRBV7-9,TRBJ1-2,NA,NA,CAVNTLGRSNYGYTF,TGTGCGGTCAACACTTTAGGCAGGTCGAACTATGGCTACACCTTC
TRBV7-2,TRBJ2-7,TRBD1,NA,CASSSPGGSYEQYF,TGTGCCAGCAGCTCACCAGGGGGCTCCTACGAGCAGTACTTC
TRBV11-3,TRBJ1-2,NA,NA,CASSFGANYGYTF,TGTGCCAGCAGCTTCGGAGCTAACTATGGCTACACCTTC
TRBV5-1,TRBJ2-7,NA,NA,CASSLVVTDNSYEQYF,TGCGCCAGCAGCTTGGTGGTCACGGACAACTCCTACGAGCAGTACTTC